These 25 T cell receptor beta chains originate from one sample sequenced in a study of blood T cell repertoires in COVID-19. Produced via immunoSEQ multiplex PCR; TCRdb's table is partial and in-frame only. The table shows 150,000 or so clones, with around 82% occurring only once. The material sequenced was peripheral blood. These receptors were taken from a man aged 55 to 69 with COVID-19, enrolled during active disease.

This chain uses TRBV28 with TRBJ2-7; D gene unclear. Germline V CDR1 and CDR2: MDHEN, SYDVKM. The CDR3 runs 12 residues. Trimming stripped 6 bases from V and 2 bases from J, with 8 bases between. CDR3 nucleotides: TGTGCCAGCAGCTTCGCGACCTACGAGCAGTACTTC. Translation gives CASSFATYEQYF.

This chain uses TRBV6-6 with TRBJ2-2, with D uncertain. CDR3 size: 15 residues. Per germline, CDR1 MNHNY and CDR2 SVGAGI (reference sequence). Trimming pared 5 bases from V and 0 bases from J, leaving 10 bases between. CDR3 DNA sequence: TGTGCCAGCAGTGTTCTCGCGGCGAACACCGGGGAGCTGTTTTTT. Encoded protein: CASSVLAANTGELFF.

This clone was seen a single time. The J gene is TRBJ2-1, the V gene TRBV7-2; TRBD2 matches 7 bases. CDR1 and CDR2 (germline): SGHTA, FQGNSA. V was clipped by 3 bases and J by 6 bases; unmatched bases: 20. The CDR3 contains 19 residues. The CDR3 loop is CASSFQRTFGGRSANEQFF. The CDR3 nucleotides read TGTGCCAGCAGCTTCCAACGAACCTTTGGCGGGAGATCGGCCAATGAGCAGTTCTTC. The full variable domain, with the rest looked up from reference TRBV7-2 and TRBJ2-1, is GAGVSQSPSNKVTEKGKDVELRCDPISGHTALYWYRQSLGQGLEFLIYFQGNSAPDKSGLPSDRFSAERTGGSVSTLTIQRTQQEDSAVYLCASSFQRTFGGRSANEQFFGPGTRLTVL.

The chain recombines TRBV30 with TRBJ2-2; D perhaps matches TRBD2 (5 bases). The CDR3 length is 14 residues. Trimming removed 2 bases at V and 4 bases at J, with 11 bases between. CDR1 GTSNPN and CDR2 SVGIG come from the germline V gene (reference sequence). CDR3 sequence: CAWSPITSTGELFF. As DNA, the CDR3 is TGTGCCTGGAGTCCAATTACTAGCACCGGGGAGCTGTTTTTT.

The chain carries TRBV6-6 and TRBJ2-1; 12 nucleotides align to TRBD2. The CDR3 has 16 amino acids. The germline V gene has CDR1 MNHNY and CDR2 SVGAGI (reference sequence). The J segment lost 10 bases and the V segment lost 5 bases, leaving 12 bases of the junction unmatched. The CDR3: CASSPWTSGNAREQFF. CDR3 sequence (DNA): TGTGCCAGCAGTCCCTGGACTAGCGGGAATGCCAGGGAGCAGTTCTTC.

In its sample, this clone was seen a few times. The gene calls are TRBV20-1 and TRBJ1-1; D may be TRBD1 (5 bases). The length of the CDR3 is 11 residues. CDR1 and CDR2 (germline): DFQATT, SNEGSKA (reference sequence). V was cut by 5 bases and J by 7 bases, with 11 bases left in between. This CDR3 is CSAGRRGEAFF. The CDR3 region has the DNA TGCAGTGCTGGAAGGAGGGGTGAAGCTTTCTTT.

The chain combines TRBV6-5 with TRBJ2-3, with a tentative D call TRBD1 (6 bases). Germline CDR1 and CDR2: MNHEY and SVGAGI. The V end lost 7 bases, the J end lost 0 bases, and 11 bases lay between the germline ends. This CDR3 spans 14 amino acids. Written as DNA, the CDR3 is TGTGCCAGCATTAGAACAGGGAGCACAGATACGCAGTATTTT. Its translation: CASIRTGSTDTQYF.

V gene TRBV5-5 combines with J gene TRBJ1-6, with a possible D match to TRBD1 (5 bases). Germline V gives CDR1 SGHKS, CDR2 YYEKEE (reference sequence). This CDR3 region has 15 residues. Between the trimmed V and J ends, which lost 4 bases and 9 bases, there was a span of 17 bases. CDR3 loop: CASSAMGGVASPLHF. CDR3 coding DNA: TGTGCCAGCAGCGCAATGGGGGGGGTTGCTTCACCCCTCCACTTT.

This clone occurred once. This sequence joins TRBV3-1 (or the pseudogene TRBV3-2) and TRBJ2-4, with 9 bases aligning to TRBD1. Looked up from germline, CDR1 is LGHDT and CDR2 is YNNKEL (reference sequence). The CDR3 covers 15 residues. V lost 1 base to trimming and J lost 9 bases; unmatched junction nucleotides: 7. In DNA, the CDR3 is TGTGCCAGCAGCCAAGGGACAGGGGATCGCGGCATTCAGTACTTC. Translation: CASSQGTGDRGIQYF.

The rearrangement links TRBV18 to TRBJ1-2; D ambiguous. Germline CDR1 KGHSH, CDR2 LQKENI. This CDR3 has 14 residues. The ends were cut back, 2 bases at V and 4 bases at J, with 11 bases in the middle. In DNA form, the CDR3 reads TGTGCCAGCTCACCATCCAGCGGCGGCTATGGCTACACCTTC. Translating gives CASSPSSGGYGYTF.

The chain has TRBV24-1 and TRBJ2-4, with TRBD1 matching over 7 bases. Trimming took 2 bases from V and 1 from J; bases not matched to a gene: 7. The germline V gene has CDR1 KGHDR and CDR2 SFDVKD. This CDR3 is built from 17 residues. CDR3 residues: CATSDSATGEAKNIQYF. In DNA form, the CDR3 reads TGTGCCACCAGTGATTCGGCTACAGGGGAGGCCAAAAACATTCAGTACTTC.

V gene TRBV25-1 combines with J gene TRBJ1-1; D is perhaps TRBD1 (5 bases). This CDR3 comprises 13 residues. Trimming took 8 bases from V and 1 from J, leaving 11 bases between them. Germline V gene sequence: CDR1 MGHDK, CDR2 SYGVNS. Here the CDR3 reads CASRRGENTEAFF. CDR3 coding DNA: TGTGCCAGCCGCCGGGGGGAGAACACTGAAGCTTTCTTT. The entire variable domain, with the rest obtained from reference TRBV25-1 and TRBJ1-1, is as follows: EADIYQTPRYLVIGTGKKITLECSQTMGHDKMYWYQQDPGMELHLIHYSYGVNSTEKGDLSSESTVSRIRTEHFPLTLESARPSHTSQYLCASRRGENTEAFFGQGTRLTVV.

V gene TRBV19 combines with J gene TRBJ1-1; 7 nucleotides line up with TRBD1. Germline V gives CDR1 LNHDA, CDR2 SQIVND (reference sequence). V shed 5 bases, J shed 1 base, and the junction held 4 bases outside the gene matches. This CDR3 has 14 amino acids. The CDR3 loop reads CASSYQGGNTEAFF. The CDR3 DNA reads as TGTGCCAGTAGTTATCAGGGGGGGAACACTGAAGCTTTCTTT.

The rearrangement uses TRBV4-3 and TRBJ1-1; a weak D match, TRBD1 (5 bases). Deletions cut 3 bases from V and 0 bases from J, with 14 bases between. CDR1 and CDR2 from the germline V gene are LGHNA and YSLEER. The CDR3 sequence is 16 residues long. The CDR3 spells CASSHIRPGLNTEAFF. CDR3 in DNA: TGCGCCAGCAGCCATATCCGTCCAGGGTTGAACACTGAAGCTTTCTTT.

This chain joins TRBV3-1 (or the pseudogene TRBV3-2) and TRBJ1-1; a weak D match, TRBD1 (6 bases). CDR1 LGHDT and CDR2 YNNKEL come from the germline V gene (reference sequence). The CDR3 consists of 14 residues. V dropped 0 bases and J dropped 8 bases, with 13 bases sitting between them. CDR3 in DNA: TGTGCCAGCAGCCAAGATCTTCGGGGGGCCGAAGCTTTCTTT. As protein: CASSQDLRGAEAFF.

The CDR3 sequence: CAWTAGVGDTQYF. In DNA, the CDR3 is TGTGCCTGGACGGCGGGAGTGGGAGATACGCAGTATTTT. This sequence joins TRBV30 and TRBJ2-3; 7 positions agree with TRBD2. Germline-derived CDR1 and CDR2 are GTSNPN and SVGIG (reference sequence). J lost 5 bases, V lost 4 bases, and 6 bases had no gene match. The length of the CDR3 is 13 residues.

This clone was observed once. J is TRBJ2-5 and V is TRBV19, with TRBD2 matching over 10 bases. In germline, CDR1 is LNHDA, CDR2 SQIVND (reference sequence). The V and J ends lost 5 bases and 4 bases, in that order; junction bases with no gene match: 7. CDR3 length: 15 amino acids. This chain's CDR3 is CASSGLAGGGETQYF. For the CDR3, the DNA is TGTGCCAGTAGTGGTTTAGCGGGGGGAGGAGAGACCCAGTACTTC.

V usage is TRBV5-4 and J usage is TRBJ1-2, with 9 bases fitting TRBD1. Germline V gene lookup returns CDR1 SGHNT and CDR2 YYREEE (reference sequence). The CDR3 has 13 amino acids. The V gene end was trimmed by 4 bases and the J gene end by 8 bases; junction bases not matched to a gene: 6. CDR3 nucleotide sequence: TGTGCCAGCAGCGGGACAGGGCTGGGGGGCTACACCTTC. Its protein is CASSGTGLGGYTF.

The chain recombines TRBV15 with TRBJ1-4; D remains unclear. CDR3 size: 14 residues. The germline gives CDR1 LNHNV, CDR2 YYDKDF (reference sequence). V lost 1 base and J 2 bases, leaving 5 bases between the germline ends. CDR3 amino acids: CATSRGSTNEKLFF. In DNA form, the CDR3 reads TGTGCCACCAGCAGAGGGAGTACTAATGAAAAACTGTTTTTT.

The rearrangement uses TRBV14 and TRBJ1-1; 7 nucleotides agree with TRBD1. The CDR3 spans 13 residues. Trimming took 1 base from V and 11 from J; bases not matched to a gene: 7. Germline CDR1 and CDR2: SGHDN and FVKESK. CDR3 amino acids: CASSQVPGRGAFF. As DNA, the CDR3 is TGTGCCAGCAGCCAAGTCCCCGGCAGGGGGGCTTTCTTT.

J is TRBJ2-1 and V is TRBV4-2, with TRBD2 matching 7 bases. Losses at the gene ends were 0 bases for V and 5 bases for J; bases not matched to a gene: 7. The CDR3 is 16 residues long. CDR1 and CDR2 from the germline V gene are LGHNA and YNFKEQ. CDR3 amino acids: CASSQEPGRTHNEQFF. The CDR3 DNA reads TGTGCCAGCAGCCAAGAACCCGGGAGGACCCACAATGAGCAGTTCTTC.

In DNA form, the CDR3 reads TGCGCCAGTAGACAGGGGAGGCGGGATGGCTACACCTTC. Translated: CASRQGRRDGYTF. The V call is TRBV4-1, the J call TRBJ1-2; 8 bases align to TRBD1. Germline-derived CDR1 and CDR2 are MGHRA and YSYEKL. V dropped 9 bases and J dropped 6; count of bases not matched to a gene: 9. This CDR3 region has 13 residues.

This chain links TRBV7-9 with TRBJ1-1, with D unclear. The V end lost 4 bases, the J end lost 0 bases, and 6 bases lay between the germline ends. The CDR3 runs 13 residues. Germline assignment: CDR1 SEHNR and CDR2 FQNEAQ (reference sequence). The CDR3 is CASSSQVNTEAFF. For the CDR3, the DNA is TGTGCCAGCAGCTCCCAGGTGAACACTGAAGCTTTCTTT.

This chain joins TRBV6-5 and TRBJ1-4; 7 bases line up with TRBD1. The germline V gene has CDR1 MNHEY and CDR2 SVGAGI. The CDR3 covers 12 residues. With V trimmed by 6 bases and J by 12 bases, 7 bases remained unmatched. CDR3 DNA sequence: TGTGCCAGCAGAACAACCGGGACAGAACTGTTTTTT. As protein: CASRTTGTELFF.

This chain connects TRBV24-1 to TRBJ2-2; 7 nucleotides align to TRBD2. The V gene end was trimmed by 7 bases and the J gene end by 6 bases; junction bases not matched to a gene: 7. The CDR3 length is 14 residues. Germline lookup yields CDR1 KGHDR and CDR2 SFDVKD. CDR3 bases: TGTGCCACCAGGGACTACGGGGGGTCCGGGGAGCTGTTTTTT. As protein: CATRDYGGSGELFF.